Listed below are T cell receptor beta chains from one sample, sequenced in a study of T cells after yellow fever vaccination. TCRdb reanalysed the 5' RACE reads using MiXCR and keeps one entry per CDR3 protein. The table records around 530,000 distinct CDR3 sequences, about 15% of them present only once. Material: PBMCs, obtained about 5 days after the first yellow fever vaccination. Receptors were obtained from a man aged 18 to 29 who received the YFV17D yellow fever vaccine. CDR3s include the opening cysteine and the closing phenylalanine or tryptophan. D genes are given only for firm matches. Some rows have no size entry. The others give once, few or many, or a class for an expanded clone.

J gene,V gene,D gene,clone size,CDR3 DNA,CDR3 protein
TRBJ1-5,TRBV6-2/TRBV6-3,TRBD1,-,TGTGCCAGCACCGCTTACAGGGGTAATCAGCCCCAGCATTTT,CASTAYRGNQPQHF
TRBJ1-1,TRBV12-3/TRBV12-4,TRBD1,-,TGTGCCAGCAGCCGCCGGGACAGAACTGAAGCTTTCTTT,CASSRRDRTEAFF
TRBJ1-6,TRBV4-3,TRBD1,few,TGCGCCAGCAGCCAGGCCGACAGGGTATGGGAGAATTCACCCCTCCACTTT,CASSQADRVWENSPLHF
TRBJ2-7,TRBV7-2,-,once,TGTGCCAGCAGCTTAGTGGCCCGGGACGGTCGGGAGCAGTACTTC,CASSLVARDGREQYF
TRBJ2-3,TRBV28,-,few,TGTGCCAGCAACTCAGCCCGCACAGATACGCAGTATTTT,CASNSARTDTQYF
TRBJ2-2,TRBV9,TRBD2,-,TGTGCCAGCAGCGTAGAACTAGCGGGGACCGGGGAGCTGTTTTTT,CASSVELAGTGELFF
TRBJ2-7,TRBV5-1,-,few,TGCGCCAGCAGCGTCAGGGGAACCTCCTACGAGCAGTACTTC,CASSVRGTSYEQYF
TRBJ1-1,TRBV6-2/TRBV6-3,-,few,TGTGCCAGCAGGAAAAGAGAGAACACTGAAGCTTTCTTT,CASRKRENTEAFF
TRBJ1-2,TRBV2,-,few,TGTGCCAGCATCCATCCGGGAGGCACTCTGGATGGCTACACCTTC,CASIHPGGTLDGYTF
TRBJ2-4,TRBV7-8,-,-,TGTGCCAGCAGCTTAGACCCCATGAGGGAGCTCGGGAACATTCAGTACTTC,CASSLDPMRELGNIQYF
TRBJ2-2,TRBV6-5,-,few,TGTGCCAGCAGTTTCCTTCAGTTGGGCGGGGAGCTGTTTTTT,CASSFLQLGGELFF
TRBJ2-2,TRBV12-3/TRBV12-4,TRBD2,-,TGTGCCAGCAGTTTGGAGACTAGCGGGGGGAGCGGGGAGCTGTTTTTT,CASSLETSGGSGELFF
TRBJ2-5,TRBV28,TRBD1,-,TGTGCCAGCAGAAGGGACAGGCGCACCCAGTACTTC,CASRRDRRTQYF
TRBJ2-1,TRBV6-2/TRBV6-3,-,few,TGTGCCAGCAGTTACGTCCTGGACGGGGGGCGGAGCTCCTACAATGAGCAGTTCTTC,CASSYVLDGGRSSYNEQFF
TRBJ2-5,TRBV7-8,-,few,TGTGCCAGCAGGCCCCGGGGTCTCGAGACCCAGTACTTC,CASRPRGLETQYF
TRBJ1-1,TRBV20-1,-,few,TGCAGTGCTAGAGATCTGGGGGGTACTGAAGCTTTCTTT,CSARDLGGTEAFF
TRBJ2-7,TRBV18,TRBD1,-,TGTGCCAGCTCACCCGTAGGGGGCGGGGAGCAGTACTTC,CASSPVGGGEQYF
TRBJ2-1,TRBV9,-,few,TGTGCCAGCAGCGTAGGGGGGTTCAATTACAATGAGCAGTTCTTC,CASSVGGFNYNEQFF
TRBJ1-6,TRBV5-4,-,few,TGTGCCAGCAGCTCCAACAGGGAGGGGAATTCACCCCTCCACTTT,CASSSNREGNSPLHF
TRBJ1-1,TRBV11-2,-,few,TGTGCCAGCACCTTATACTTTGGGAACACTGAAGCTTTCTTT,CASTLYFGNTEAFF
TRBJ1-5,TRBV6-1,TRBD1,-,TGTGCCAGCGGACAGGGGAAGTGGCAGCCCCAGCATTTT,CASGQGKWQPQHF
TRBJ1-1,TRBV12-3/TRBV12-4,-,few,TGTGCCAGCAGGTTCCCGACTGCGAACACTGAAGCTTTCTTT,CASRFPTANTEAFF
TRBJ2-1,TRBV12-3/TRBV12-4,-,many,TGTGCCAGCAGTTTTTCTCGTGGTGAGCAGTTCTTC,CASSFSRGEQFF
TRBJ2-3,TRBV7-2,TRBD1,-,TGTGCCAGCAGCCTGCTGCCAGGGGGCATCGGGCCCGATACGCAGTATTTT,CASSLLPGGIGPDTQYF
TRBJ2-3,TRBV6-2/TRBV6-3,-,-,TGTGCCAGCAGCCACGATTCTCCCTCTCTTGCCCGGGGGAGCACAGATACGCAGTATTTT,CASSHDSPSLARGSTDTQYF
TRBJ1-1,TRBV7-9,-,-,TGTGCCAGCTTGATGAACACTGAAGCTTTCTTT,CASLMNTEAFF
TRBJ2-3,TRBV5-1,TRBD2,many,TGCGCCAGCAGCGTAGCGGGGGCCACAGATACGCAGTATTTT,CASSVAGATDTQYF
TRBJ2-1,TRBV7-6,TRBD2,few,TGTGCCAGCAGCCAGCGGGGGGGTAACAATGAGCAGTTCTTC,CASSQRGGNNEQFF
TRBJ2-7,TRBV7-2,TRBD2,few,TGTGCCAGCAGCCCCTATATGGAGGCTAGCGGACCTTACTTC,CASSPYMEASGPYF
TRBJ2-5,TRBV29-1,-,-,TGCAGCGTTGGGGTCACGGAGACCCAGTACTTC,CSVGVTETQYF
TRBJ2-2,TRBV28,-,-,TGTGCCAGCAGGGCACAGGGACTTCCCGGGGAGCTGTTTTTT,CASRAQGLPGELFF
TRBJ1-1,TRBV29-1,-,few,TGCAGCGTTGCGTACCAGGCAAAAGCTTTCTTT,CSVAYQAKAFF
TRBJ1-1,TRBV9,TRBD1,-,TGTGCCAGCAGCTCGCTACAGGGGGCCGGTACTGAAGCTTTCTTT,CASSSLQGAGTEAFF
TRBJ1-2,TRBV5-1,TRBD1,few,TGCGCCAGCAGCTTTGCAGGGGGCCTCTATGGCTACACCTTC,CASSFAGGLYGYTF
TRBJ2-5,TRBV11-2,-,-,TGTGCCAGCGGGGGGGCCGTGGAGACCCAGTACTTC,CASGGAVETQYF
TRBJ2-3,TRBV12-3/TRBV12-4,TRBD2,-,TGTGCCAGCAGTATAGCGGGGGGTCATACGCAGTATTTT,CASSIAGGHTQYF
TRBJ1-6,TRBV20-1,TRBD1,-,TGCAGTGCTAGGGAGGGACAGCCTGTTAATTCACCCCTCCACTTT,CSAREGQPVNSPLHF
TRBJ2-7,TRBV5-5,TRBD1,-,TGTGCCAGCAGCATTGGGACAGGGGTCGAGCAGTACTTC,CASSIGTGVEQYF
TRBJ1-4,TRBV4-3,-,-,TGCGCCAGCAGCCCACAATACAGGGACTTTAATGAAAAACTGTTTTTT,CASSPQYRDFNEKLFF
TRBJ1-1,TRBV5-1,-,-,TGCGCCAGCAGCTTGGGGGCGATCGGAGGCTCCGTGAATGCTTTCTTT,CASSLGAIGGSVNAFF
TRBJ2-2,TRBV7-6,-,few,TGTGCCAGCACCCCGTTTGGGGTGACCGGGGAGCTGTTTTTT,CASTPFGVTGELFF
TRBJ2-5,TRBV19,-,few,TGTGCCAGTAAGAAGGGCCTGTCGTCGGAGACCCAGTACTTC,CASKKGLSSETQYF
TRBJ2-1,TRBV12-3/TRBV12-4,TRBD2,many,TGTGCCAGCAGCCCTACTAGCGGAAATCAGTTCTTC,CASSPTSGNQFF
TRBJ2-5,TRBV5-4,-,-,TGTGCCAGCAGCTTGGTTCAGGGGGGCCAAGAGACCCAGTACTTC,CASSLVQGGQETQYF